This T cell receptor beta chain was recovered during a study of OX40 agonist ivuxolimab in advanced cancers. The repertoire was sequenced with immunoSEQ multiplex PCR; TCRdb's copy has only in-frame clones and lacks some. The sample lists about 12,000 clones, approximately 80% occurring once. With 5 bases removed from V and 3 bases from J, the gap between germline ends came to 8 bases. The germline gives CDR1 SEHNR, CDR2 FQNEAQ (reference sequence). The CDR3 runs 12 residues. The rearrangement uses TRBV7-9 and TRBJ2-7; possibly TRBD1 for D (6 bases). The sequencing used CD4+ or CD8+ T cells sorted from blood, collected in a trial of the OX40 agonist ivuxolimab. The sequence was obtained from an adult with an advanced solid tumor such as melanoma, head and neck, liver or kidney cancer. Here the CDR3 DNA reads TGTGCCAGCAGCCGGACAGACTACGAGCAGTACTTC. It encodes CASSRTDYEQYF. Full variable domain (remainder filled in from reference TRBV7-9 and TRBJ2-7): DTGVSQNPRHKITKRGQNVTFRCDPISEHNRLYWYRQTLGQGPEFLTYFQNEAQLEKSRLLSDRFSAERPKGSFSTLEIQRTEQGDSAMYLCASSRTDYEQYFGPGTRLTVT.